This TCR beta chain emerged from a study of T cells in Graves' hyperthyroidism and ophthalmopathy. Trimming stripped 6 bases from V and 4 bases from J, with 12 bases between. The CDR3 is 13 residues long. Germline V CDR1 and CDR2: SNHLY, FYNNEI. Study-level points and caveats: A 13 V-J signature model discriminated ophthalmopathy versus stable hyperthyroidism. Ophthalmopathy, which appeared later, was predicted by the model a median around 6.5 months before onset.

A note on this clonotype: Its antigen is still unknown.

Patients were excluded for uncontrolled infection, other autoimmune disease, pregnancy or lactation. RNA transcripts served as the template for amplifying TCR beta CDR3 regions. HTBI primers were the set used in a first-round RT-PCR of the TCR CDR3. TCRdb re-called the multiplex PCR reads through MiXCR, storing one row per CDR3 protein. The profile shows hundreds of thousands of distinct CDR3 sequences, nearly 45% of them singletons. Source material: peripheral blood or thyroid tissue (not recorded which). This clonotype was sampled from an adult man with Graves' disease, either hyperthyroidism or ophthalmopathy (not recorded which). This chain uses TRBV2 with TRBJ1-2, with D maybe TRBD1 (5 bases). As DNA, the CDR3 is TGTGCCAGCAGCGGGACGACACTCTATGGCTACACCTTC. Protein product: CASSGTTLYGYTF.